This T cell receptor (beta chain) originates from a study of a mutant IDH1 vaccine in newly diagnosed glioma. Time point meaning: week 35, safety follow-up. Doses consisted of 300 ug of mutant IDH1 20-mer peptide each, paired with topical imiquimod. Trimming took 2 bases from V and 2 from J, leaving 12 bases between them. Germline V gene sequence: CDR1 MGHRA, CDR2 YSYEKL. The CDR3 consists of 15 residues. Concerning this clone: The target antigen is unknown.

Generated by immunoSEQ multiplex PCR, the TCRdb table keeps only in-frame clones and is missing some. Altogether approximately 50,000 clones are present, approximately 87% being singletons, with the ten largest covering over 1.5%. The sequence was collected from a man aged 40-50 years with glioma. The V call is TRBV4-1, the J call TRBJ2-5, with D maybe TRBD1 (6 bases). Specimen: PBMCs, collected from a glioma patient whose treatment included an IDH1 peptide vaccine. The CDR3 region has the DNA TGCGCCAGCAGCCAACCTCTAGGGGGTCAAGAGACCCAGTACTTC. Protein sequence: CASSQPLGGQETQYF.